This T cell receptor (beta chain) came from a study of shared clonotypes between healthy human individuals. Study overall: The study used three CD4 naive, three CD4 memory, two CD8 naive and one CD8 memory plate per donor.

Genomic DNA (from each subset) was split evenly across several immunoSEQ plates. Profiling relied on immunoSEQ multiplex PCR, and the TCRdb table lists in-frame clones only, not all of them. The repertoire holds about 2 million clones, 95% seen once, with roughly 0.13% in the top ten. Trimming cost V 2 bases and J 8 bases; bases outside gene matches: 8. Germline CDR1 reads KGHSH; CDR2 reads LQKENI. The CDR3 has 14 amino acids. This chain joins TRBV18 and TRBJ1-1, with 7 bases fitting TRBD1. Sequencing input: naive CD4+ T cells sorted from blood. Described subset: CD45RA+ positively selected. This sequence was found in a young man in good health. The CDR3 bases are TGTGCCAGCTCACCATTAGGTGAGGGGGCAGAAGCTTTCTTT. Encoded protein: CASSPLGEGAEAFF.